The source of this T cell receptor (beta chain) is a study of blood T cells in healthy people across ages. Primed by a sample-barcoded 5' primer and a J-beta primer mix, a second PCR proceeded for 7 to 11 cycles. TCRdb re-called the 5' RACE reads through MiXCR, storing one row per CDR3 protein. The top ten hold about 12% of the sample, which has about 1.1 million distinct CDR3 sequences, 35% to 40% seen once. Every donor gave around 10 milliliters of peripheral blood. This TCR was recovered from a man between 18 and 35 years old in good health. Sequenced input: blood.

Here the CDR3 DNA reads TGTGCCAGCAGCTTACTCAGGACGCCCCAATCCAATGGCTACACCTTC. This gives the protein CASSLLRTPQSNGYTF. The chain uses TRBV7-2 and TRBJ1-2, with D unresolved. Germline CDR1 SGHTA, CDR2 FQGNSA. The CDR3 has 16 amino acids. The V and J ends lost 2 bases and 6 bases respectively, with 19 bases between them.